This TCR beta chain was obtained from a study of T-cell reconstitution after alpha-beta-depleted transplantation in children (dated by TCRdb to about 2016). A note on the overall study: Using TCR repertoire profiling, the study quantitatively followed how T-cell immune reconstitution unfolded in children after TCRalphabeta/CD19-depleted allogeneic hematopoietic cell transplantation.

Receptors were amplified or captured by PCR. These reads were obtained on an Illumina HiSeq 2500. Molecular barcoding was employed in the preparation of TCR libraries, with unique molecular identifiers being used to normalize TCRbeta repertoire quantification. In-frame beta chains were kept once TCRdb had trimmed the public reads at Q25 with fastp and called clones with MiXCR. All rows with the same CDR3 protein become a single entry with the most common DNA and genes. The sample contains about 640,000 distinct CDR3 sequences, 10% to 15% of them found a single time. Over 2% of the sample is held by the ten biggest clonotypes. General conclusions and limits of the study: In some patients, the high TCRbeta diversity seen at day 60 was put down to recipient T cells and intrathymic progenitors that had survived conditioning. The apparently early recovery of alphabetaT-cell counts about two months after transplant reportedly depended on only several hundred rapidly expanded clones that came from non-depleted graft cells. The frequencies of hyperexpanded clones fell over the following months, and after one year, T-cell counts and TCRbeta diversity were mostly attributed to newly produced T cells.

Sample treatment or condition, as interpreted from the label and publication: allogeneic hematopoietic cell transplantation with graft depleted of TCRalphabeta T cells and CD19 B cells. The children who served as transplant recipients had been given grafts of TCRalphabeta/CD19-depleted allogeneic hematopoietic cells. The CDR3 goes from the cysteine to the phenylalanine over 16 residues. This entry keeps only the CDR3 DNA: 48 bases, framed from base 1. V drops 0 bases and J drops 0 bases, leaving 12 bases in between. Via the germline V gene, CDR1 is SGHTA and CDR2 FQGNSA. A remark on this clonotype: Its antigen is still unknown. There are no base qualities to consult, and no much larger clone falls within one base.

This sequence uses TRBV7-2 and TRBJ2-7; the D segment could be TRBD1, given 6 matching bases. The TCR originated in a male patient under 18 who had a stem cell transplant for acute myeloid leukemia, so the T cells may come from the graft donor. Sequenced here: PBMCs, mostly from graft donor cells, sampled 360 days after TCRalphabeta/CD19-depleted stem cell transplant. The CDR3 loop reads CASSLALDRYSYEQYF. The nucleotide sequence reads as follows: TGTGCCAGCAGCTTAGCCCTCGACAGGTACTCCTACGAGCAGTACTTC.